These 11 T cell receptor beta chains originate from one sample sequenced in a study of brain T cells in children with intractable seizures. The assay was immunoSEQ multiplex PCR, and TCRdb's table has in-frame clones only and misses some. The sample has 70,000 to 85,000 clones, around 91% seen once. Sequenced here: peripheral blood, sampled at surgery. These TCRs come from a girl aged 2 to 10 with Rasmussen encephalitis and intractable seizures.

The CDR3 protein is CASSGGVQETQYF. The CDR3 DNA sequence: TGTGCCAGCAGCGGGGGGGTCCAAGAGACCCAGTACTTC. V usage is TRBV7-2 and J usage is TRBJ2-5; TRBD2 matches at 7 bases. Trimming took 5 bases from V and 1 from J; bases not matched to a gene: 1. Germline V gene sequence: CDR1 SGHTA, CDR2 FQGNSA. This CDR3 region has 13 residues.

The V and J genes are TRBV27 and TRBJ2-3; no reliable D call. The CDR3 contains 13 residues. Germline-derived CDR1 and CDR2 are MNHEY and SMNVEV (reference sequence). Trimming removed 2 bases at V and 1 base at J, with 4 bases between. In DNA, the CDR3 is TGTGCCAGCAGTTTAGGACGCACAGATACGCAGTATTTT. Translation gives CASSLGRTDTQYF.

The chain combines TRBV10-3 with TRBJ1-1; perhaps TRBD1 as D (5 bases). The CDR3 loop spans 13 amino acids. The V end was cut by 10 bases, the J end by 7 bases, with 19 bases between. CDR1 is ENHRY and CDR2 is SYGVKD in the germline V gene. CDR3 in DNA: TGTGCCAGTACCTGGGGGGTAGGTTTTGAAGCTTTCTTT. As protein: CASTWGVGFEAFF.

CDR3 region: CASSQRTSGGTDTQYF. CDR3 nucleotide sequence: TGTGCCAGCAGCCAAAGGACTAGCGGGGGCACAGATACGCAGTATTTT. The rearrangement uses TRBV3-1 (or the pseudogene TRBV3-2) and TRBJ2-3, with 12 positions matching TRBD2. V lost 2 bases and J lost 1; bases outside the gene matches: 1. The CDR3 totals 16 residues. Germline assignment: CDR1 LGHDT and CDR2 YNNKEL (reference sequence).

The genes are TRBV3-1 (or the pseudogene TRBV3-2) and TRBJ2-7; maybe TRBD1 (6 bases). Trimming cost V 0 bases and J 1 base, with 10 bases left between them. CDR1 is LGHDT and CDR2 is YNNKEL in the germline V gene (reference sequence). The CDR3 sequence is 15 residues long. The CDR3 loop reads CASSQEGARSYEQYF. Here the CDR3 DNA reads TGTGCCAGCAGCCAAGAGGGGGCTAGATCCTACGAGCAGTACTTC.

Only one count was recorded for this clone. The chain is built from TRBV28 and TRBJ1-1, with 9 bases fitting TRBD1. Germline CDR1 and CDR2: MDHEN and SYDVKM. V was clipped by 4 bases and J by 10 bases; unmatched bases: 13. The CDR3 is 15 residues long. The CDR3 coding sequence is TGTGCCAGCAGTTCACCGGGACAGGGTAGTCATGGAGCTTTCTTT. Its translation: CASSSPGQGSHGAFF.

CDR3 sequence reads: CASTRNSLRTGELFF. The CDR3 coding sequence is TGTGCCTCGACTCGAAACTCGCTCAGGACCGGGGAGCTGTTTTTT. V gene TRBV30 combines with J gene TRBJ2-2; D ambiguous. The ends were cut back, 7 bases at V and 5 bases at J, with 20 bases in the middle. The CDR3 sequence is 15 residues long. In germline, CDR1 is GTSNPN, CDR2 SVGIG (reference sequence).

The J gene is TRBJ2-3, the V gene TRBV19; TRBD1 is a possible D gene (5 bases). There are 11 residues in the CDR3. The germline gives CDR1 LNHDA, CDR2 SQIVND (reference sequence). Trimming pared 7 bases from V and 3 bases from J, leaving 5 bases between. CDR3: CASKGTDTQYF. The DNA for the CDR3 is TGTGCCAGTAAGGGGACAGATACGCAGTATTTT.

This chain joins TRBV4-1 and TRBJ1-2, with a weak D call TRBD1 (5 bases). CDR1 and CDR2 from the germline V gene are MGHRA and YSYEKL. The ends were cut back, 0 bases at V and 8 bases at J, with 16 bases in the middle. This CDR3 spans 15 amino acids. Here the CDR3 reads CASSQEPSRAAGYTF. In nucleotides, the CDR3 is TGCGCCAGCAGCCAAGAACCAAGCAGGGCGGCGGGCTACACCTTC.

J is TRBJ1-5 and V is TRBV19, with D unclear. The CDR3 loop spans 13 amino acids. V dropped 6 bases and J dropped 5 bases, with 11 bases sitting between them. Germline V lookup: CDR1 LNHDA, CDR2 SQIVND (reference sequence). CDR3 in amino acids: CASRVDGHQPQHF. The CDR3 DNA reads TGTGCCAGTAGGGTGGACGGGCATCAGCCCCAGCATTTT. The full variable domain, rest sourced from reference TRBV19 and TRBJ1-5, is DGGITQSPKYLFRKEGQNVTLSCEQNLNHDAMYWYRQDPGQGLRLIYYSQIVNDFQKGDIAEGYSVSREKKESFPLTVTSAQKNPTAFYLCASRVDGHQPQHFGDGTRLSIL.

The chain has TRBV7-9 and TRBJ1-6; D possibly corresponds to TRBD1 (5 bases). The CDR3 extends over 13 amino acids. V gave up 4 bases and J gave up 10 bases, with 11 bases separating them. The V gene's germline CDR1 is SEHNR and CDR2 FQNEAQ (reference sequence). For the CDR3, the DNA is TGTGCCAGCAGCTGGGGCGGAAACTCACCCCTCCACTTT. It translates to CASSWGGNSPLHF. Supplemented by reference TRBV7-9 and TRBJ1-6, the full variable domain reads DTGVSQNPRHKITKRGQNVTFRCDPISEHNRLYWYRQTLGQGPEFLTYFQNEAQLEKSRLLSDRFSAERPKGSFSTLEIQRTEQGDSAMYLCASSWGGNSPLHFGNGTRLTVT.